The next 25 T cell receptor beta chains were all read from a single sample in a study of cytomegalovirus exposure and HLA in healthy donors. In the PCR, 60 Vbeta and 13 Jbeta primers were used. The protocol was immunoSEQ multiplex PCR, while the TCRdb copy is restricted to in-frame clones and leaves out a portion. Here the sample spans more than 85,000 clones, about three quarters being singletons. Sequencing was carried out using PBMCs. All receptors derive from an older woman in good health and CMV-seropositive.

In DNA, the CDR3 is TGTGCCAGCAGTCGGACAGGGTGGGGAGAGACCCAGTACTTC. Its protein product is CASSRTGWGETQYF. The gene calls are TRBV6-5 and TRBJ2-5; 8 bases align to TRBD1. Germline trimming cut 5 bases from V and 4 bases from J; bases unmatched to any gene: 6. CDR1 is MNHEY, CDR2 SVGAGI, per germline. The CDR3 spans 14 residues.

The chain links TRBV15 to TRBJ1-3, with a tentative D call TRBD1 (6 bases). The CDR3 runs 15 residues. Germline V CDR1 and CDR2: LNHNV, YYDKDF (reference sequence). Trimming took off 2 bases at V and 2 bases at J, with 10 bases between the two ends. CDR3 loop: CATSRTGNPGNTIYF. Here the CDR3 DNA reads TGTGCCACCAGCAGAACAGGGAATCCTGGAAACACCATATATTTT. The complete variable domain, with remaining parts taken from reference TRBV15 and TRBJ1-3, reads DAMVIQNPRYQVTQFGKPVTLSCSQTLNHNVMYWYQQKSSQAPKLLFHYYDKDFNNEADTPDNFQSRRPNTSFCFLDIRSPGLGDTAMYLCATSRTGNPGNTIYFGEGSWLTVV.

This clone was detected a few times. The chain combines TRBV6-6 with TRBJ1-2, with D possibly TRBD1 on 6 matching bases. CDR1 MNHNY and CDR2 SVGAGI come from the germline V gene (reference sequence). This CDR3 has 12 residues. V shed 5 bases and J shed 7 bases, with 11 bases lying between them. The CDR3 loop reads CASSVGTFGYTF. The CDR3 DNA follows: TGTGCCAGCAGTGTAGGGACATTTGGCTACACCTTC.

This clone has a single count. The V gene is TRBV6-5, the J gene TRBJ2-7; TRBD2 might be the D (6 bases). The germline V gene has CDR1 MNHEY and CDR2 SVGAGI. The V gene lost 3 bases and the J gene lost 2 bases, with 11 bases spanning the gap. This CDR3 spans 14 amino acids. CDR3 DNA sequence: TGTGCCAGCAGTTATGGGGACTCTGCCTACGAGCAGTACTTC. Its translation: CASSYGDSAYEQYF.

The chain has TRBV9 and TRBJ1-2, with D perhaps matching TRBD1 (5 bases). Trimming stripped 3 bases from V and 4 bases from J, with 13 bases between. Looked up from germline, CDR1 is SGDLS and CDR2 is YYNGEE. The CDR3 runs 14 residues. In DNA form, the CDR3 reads TGTGCCAGCAGCGCGGTGTCGGGGGGCTATGGCTACACCTTC. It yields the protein CASSAVSGGYGYTF.

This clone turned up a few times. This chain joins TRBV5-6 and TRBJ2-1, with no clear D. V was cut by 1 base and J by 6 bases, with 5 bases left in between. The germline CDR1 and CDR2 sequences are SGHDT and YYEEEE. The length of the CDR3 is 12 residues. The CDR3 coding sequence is TGTGCCAGCAGCTTGAATAGCAATGAGCAGTTCTTC. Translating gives CASSLNSNEQFF.

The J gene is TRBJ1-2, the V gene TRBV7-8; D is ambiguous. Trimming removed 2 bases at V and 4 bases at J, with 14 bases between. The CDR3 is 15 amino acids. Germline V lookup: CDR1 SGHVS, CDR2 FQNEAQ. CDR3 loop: CASSLLGGAIYGYTF. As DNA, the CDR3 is TGTGCCAGCAGCTTACTTGGTGGAGCGATCTATGGCTACACCTTC.

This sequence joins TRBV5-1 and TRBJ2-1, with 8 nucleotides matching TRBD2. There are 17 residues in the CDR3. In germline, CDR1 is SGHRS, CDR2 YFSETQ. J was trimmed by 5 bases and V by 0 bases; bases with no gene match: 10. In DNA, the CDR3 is TGCGCCAGCAGCTTGGCTGGAGCGGGAGAGTGGGACAATGAGCAGTTCTTC. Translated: CASSLAGAGEWDNEQFF.

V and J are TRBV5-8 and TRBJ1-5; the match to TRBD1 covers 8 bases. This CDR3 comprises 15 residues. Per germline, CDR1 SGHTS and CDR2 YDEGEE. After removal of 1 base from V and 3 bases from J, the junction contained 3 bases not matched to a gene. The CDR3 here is CASSLMGQVNQPQHF. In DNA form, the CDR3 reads TGTGCCAGCAGCTTGATGGGACAGGTCAATCAGCCCCAGCATTTT. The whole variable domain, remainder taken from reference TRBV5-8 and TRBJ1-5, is EAGVTQSPTHLIKTRGQQATLRCSPISGHTSVYWYQQALGLGLQFLLWYDEGEERNRGNFPPRFSGRQFPNYSSELNVNALELEDSALYLCASSLMGQVNQPQHFGDGTRLSIL.

The CDR3 region is CSVGGQGTKNIQYF. CDR3 coding DNA: TGCAGCGTTGGGGGACAGGGGACCAAAAACATTCAGTACTTC. This sequence joins TRBV29-1 and TRBJ2-4; 10 bases are shared with TRBD1. V shed 4 bases and J 2 bases; nucleotides not matched to a gene: 2. In germline, CDR1 is SQVTM, CDR2 ANQGSEA. The CDR3 runs to 14 residues.

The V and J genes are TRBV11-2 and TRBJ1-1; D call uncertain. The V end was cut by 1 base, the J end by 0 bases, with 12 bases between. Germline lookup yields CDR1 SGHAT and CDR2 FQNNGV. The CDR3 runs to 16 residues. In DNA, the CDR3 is TGTGCCAGCAGCTTAGTTCCAGGACTCCTGAACACTGAAGCTTTCTTT. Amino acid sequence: CASSLVPGLLNTEAFF.

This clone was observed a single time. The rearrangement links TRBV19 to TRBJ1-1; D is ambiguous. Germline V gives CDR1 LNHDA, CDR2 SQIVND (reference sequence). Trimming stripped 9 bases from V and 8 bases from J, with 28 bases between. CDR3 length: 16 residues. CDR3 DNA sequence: TGTGCCAGCAGTCCGACCGTTGGAGGACCGTATAAAGAAGCTTTCTTT. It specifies CASSPTVGGPYKEAFF.

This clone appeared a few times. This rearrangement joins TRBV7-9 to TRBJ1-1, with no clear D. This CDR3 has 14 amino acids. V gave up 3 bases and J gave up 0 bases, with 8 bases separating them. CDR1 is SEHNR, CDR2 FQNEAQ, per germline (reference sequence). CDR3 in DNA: TGTGCCAGCAGCTTTGGGAGTATGAACACTGAAGCTTTCTTT. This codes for CASSFGSMNTEAFF. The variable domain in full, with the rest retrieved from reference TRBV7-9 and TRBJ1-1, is DTGVSQNPRHKITKRGQNVTFRCDPISEHNRLYWYRQTLGQGPEFLTYFQNEAQLEKSRLLSDRFSAERPKGSFSTLEIQRTEQGDSAMYLCASSFGSMNTEAFFGQGTRLTVV.

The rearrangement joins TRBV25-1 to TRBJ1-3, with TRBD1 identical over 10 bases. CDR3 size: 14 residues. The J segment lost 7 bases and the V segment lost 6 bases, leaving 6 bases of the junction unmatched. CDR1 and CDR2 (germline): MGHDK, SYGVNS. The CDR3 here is CASSPGQGINTIYF. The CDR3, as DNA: TGTGCCAGCAGCCCGGGACAGGGGATTAACACCATATATTTT.

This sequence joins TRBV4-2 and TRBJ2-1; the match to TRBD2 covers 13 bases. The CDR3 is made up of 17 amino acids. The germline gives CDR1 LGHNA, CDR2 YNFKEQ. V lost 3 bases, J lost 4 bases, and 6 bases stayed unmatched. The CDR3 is CASSQAPGLAGYNEQFF. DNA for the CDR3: TGTGCCAGCAGCCAGGCCCCGGGACTAGCGGGATACAATGAGCAGTTCTTC.

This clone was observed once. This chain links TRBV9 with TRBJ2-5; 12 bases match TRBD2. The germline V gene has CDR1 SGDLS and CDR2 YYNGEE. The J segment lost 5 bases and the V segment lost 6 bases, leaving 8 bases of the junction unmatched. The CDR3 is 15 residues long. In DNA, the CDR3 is TGTGCCAGCAATCTAGCGGGAGGGCCTACGGAGACCCAGTACTTC. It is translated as CASNLAGGPTETQYF.

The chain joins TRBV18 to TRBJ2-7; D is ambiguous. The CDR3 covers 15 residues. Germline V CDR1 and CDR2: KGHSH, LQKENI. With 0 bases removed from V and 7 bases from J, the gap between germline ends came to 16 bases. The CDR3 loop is CASSPPRVLTKEQYF. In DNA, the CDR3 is TGTGCCAGCTCACCACCCCGGGTCCTTACGAAGGAGCAGTACTTC.

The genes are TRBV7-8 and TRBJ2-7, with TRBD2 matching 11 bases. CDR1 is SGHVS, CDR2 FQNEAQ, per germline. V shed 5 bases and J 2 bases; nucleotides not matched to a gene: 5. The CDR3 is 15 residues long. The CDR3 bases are TGTGCCAGCAGCGACTATAGCGGGAGGGCCTACGAGCAGTACTTC. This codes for CASSDYSGRAYEQYF.

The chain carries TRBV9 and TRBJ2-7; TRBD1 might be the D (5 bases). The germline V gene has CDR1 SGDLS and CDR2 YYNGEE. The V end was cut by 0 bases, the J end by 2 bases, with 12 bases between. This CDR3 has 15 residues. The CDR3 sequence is CASSVDVTETYEQYF. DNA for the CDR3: TGTGCCAGCAGCGTAGACGTGACAGAGACCTACGAGCAGTACTTC. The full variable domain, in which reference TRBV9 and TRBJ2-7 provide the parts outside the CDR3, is DSGVTQTPKHLITATGQRVTLRCSPRSGDLSVYWYQQSLDQGLQFLIQYYNGEERAKGNILERFSAQQFPDLHSELNLSSLELGDSALYFCASSVDVTETYEQYFGPGTRLTVT.

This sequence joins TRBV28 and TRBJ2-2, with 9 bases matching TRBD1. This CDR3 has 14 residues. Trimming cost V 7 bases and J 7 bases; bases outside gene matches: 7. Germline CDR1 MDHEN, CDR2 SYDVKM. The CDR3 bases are TGTGCCAGCACAGTACAGGGGGCGGGCGGGGAGCTGTTTTTT. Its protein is CASTVQGAGGELFF.

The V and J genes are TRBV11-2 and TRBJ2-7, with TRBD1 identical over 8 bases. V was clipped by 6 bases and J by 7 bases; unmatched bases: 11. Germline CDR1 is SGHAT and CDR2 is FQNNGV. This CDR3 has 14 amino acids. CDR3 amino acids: CASRGAGGLWEQYF. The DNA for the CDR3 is TGTGCCAGCAGAGGGGCAGGGGGCCTTTGGGAGCAGTACTTC.

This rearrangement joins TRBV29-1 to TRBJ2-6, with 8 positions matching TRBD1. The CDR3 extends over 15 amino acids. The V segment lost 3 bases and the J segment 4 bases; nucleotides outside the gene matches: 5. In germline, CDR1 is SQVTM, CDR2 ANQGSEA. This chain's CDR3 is CSVEATGDGANVLTF. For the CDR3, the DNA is TGCAGCGTTGAGGCGACAGGGGACGGGGCCAACGTCCTGACTTTC. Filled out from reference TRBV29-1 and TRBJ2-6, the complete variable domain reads SAVISQKPSRDICQRGTSLTIQCQVDSQVTMMFWYRQQPGQSLTLIATANQGSEATYESGFVIDKFPISRPNLTFSTLTVSNMSPEDSSIYLCSVEATGDGANVLTFGAGSRLTVL.

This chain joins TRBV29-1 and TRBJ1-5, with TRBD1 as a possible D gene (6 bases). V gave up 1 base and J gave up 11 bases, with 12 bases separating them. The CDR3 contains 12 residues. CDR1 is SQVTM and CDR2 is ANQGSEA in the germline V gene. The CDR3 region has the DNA TGCAGCGTTGAAGGGAAGGGGGGGTCCCAGCATTTT. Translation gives CSVEGKGGSQHF.

The CDR3 bases are TGTGCCAGCAGCTTAGACGGAGTTAAGACCCAGTACTTC. Protein: CASSLDGVKTQYF. V gene TRBV7-9 combines with J gene TRBJ2-5; D not certain. With 1 base removed from V and 6 bases from J, the gap between germline ends came to 9 bases. CDR1 is SEHNR, CDR2 FQNEAQ, per germline (reference sequence). There are 13 residues in the CDR3.

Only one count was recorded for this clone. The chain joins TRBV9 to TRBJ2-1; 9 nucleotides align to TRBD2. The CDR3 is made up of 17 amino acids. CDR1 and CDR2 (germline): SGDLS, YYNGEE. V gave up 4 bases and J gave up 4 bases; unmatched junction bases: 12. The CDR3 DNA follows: TGTGCCAGCAGCACCAATATCGGACTAGCGAGGTACAATGAGCAGTTCTTC. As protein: CASSTNIGLARYNEQFF.